This TCR beta chain was identified during a study of technical replicates of blood from a few donors. Losses at the gene ends were 6 bases for V and 1 base for J; bases not matched to a gene: 6. Looked up from germline, CDR1 is ENHRY and CDR2 is SYGVKD. CDR3 length: 15 amino acids. TCRdb's copy holds only in-frame clones and misses some; the assay was immunoSEQ multiplex PCR. The data contain about 72,000 clones, 80% to 95% of them singletons. The chain links TRBV10-3 to TRBJ1-5; 7 bases are a match to TRBD1. The sequenced sample consisted of T cells isolated from PBMCs. This receptor was taken from a human donor in good health. The CDR3 DNA follows: TGTGCCATCAGACACGACAGGGCAAGCAATCAGCCCCAGCATTTT. It specifies CAIRHDRASNQPQHF.